The entry below gives a single T cell receptor beta chain sequence along with its context. No antigen is known for it. With 60 Vbeta and 13 Jbeta primers, the PCR was carried out. The table came from immunoSEQ multiplex PCR; TCRdb's copy has only in-frame clones and leaves some out. The sample has under 200,000 clones, 68% seen once. The data were obtained in a study of cytomegalovirus exposure and HLA in healthy donors. Whole-study findings and limits: Evidence from a later analysis indicated that most CMV-associated TCR beta chains looked HLA-restricted.

With 3 bases clipped from V and 4 bases from J, the junction kept 5 bases outside the gene matches. This CDR3 region has 15 residues. Germline CDR1 and CDR2: LGHNA and YSLEER. The receptor comes from a woman in her thirties or forties in good health and CMV-seropositive. This chain joins TRBV4-3 and TRBJ1-4; 7 bases map to TRBD1. Sequencing was done on a sample of PBMCs. The CDR3 sequence: CASSHTTGVNEKLFF. Here the CDR3 DNA reads TGCGCCAGCAGCCACACCACAGGGGTTAATGAAAAACTGTTTTTT.